By share of the sample, the clone carrying this T cell receptor beta chain is medium-sized. This record comes from a study of long-term antiretroviral therapy in people with HIV. A v3.0 immunoSEQ assay was performed at survey level. The data were produced by immunoSEQ multiplex PCR, yet TCRdb's version contains in-frame clones alone and is incomplete. The data hold about 16,000 clones, with 88% observed a single time. Trimming pared 0 bases from V and 6 bases from J, leaving 7 bases between. The CDR3 consists of 13 residues. The germline gives CDR1 MNHEY, CDR2 SVGAGI. The sequenced sample was unsorted PBMCs, obtained 0.7 years before starting antiretroviral therapy. The source of this sequence is a man between 50 and 59 years old with HIV. The chain recombines TRBV6-5 with TRBJ2-3; D not certain. The CDR3 sequence: CASSYSGWDTQYF. The CDR3 DNA reads TGTGCCAGCAGTTACTCCGGGTGGGATACGCAGTATTTT.